This T cell receptor beta chain comes out of a study of neurological immune-mediated disorders. As for this clonotype: One end of the junction is discordant with germline, which a read error may explain.

From 15-18 subjects, over 200 million TCR-beta sequences were obtained in each sequencing run. Each CDR3 protein is one row after TCRdb ran MiXCR on the 5' RACE reads. The sample contains about 79,000 distinct CDR3 sequences, approximately 14% of which appear only once. There are 16 residues in the CDR3. Germline V gene data show CDR1 as SGHDT and CDR2 as YYEEEE. Sequencing input: PBMCs. The rearrangement joins TRBV5-6 to TRBJ1-6; D is unclear. The origin of this receptor is a woman aged 45-60 years in good health. Here the CDR3 reads CASSFRDSGPNSPLLF. Written as DNA, the CDR3 is TGTGCCAGCAGCTTCCGTGACTCCGGACCAAATTCACCCCTCCTCTTT. The full variable domain, rest sourced from reference TRBV5-6 and TRBJ1-6, is DAGVTQSPTHLIKTRGQQVTLRCSPKSGHDTVSWYQQALGQGPQFIFQYYEEEERQRGNFPDRFSGHQFPNYSSELNVNALLLGDSALYLCASSFRDSGPNSPLLFGNGTRLTVT.